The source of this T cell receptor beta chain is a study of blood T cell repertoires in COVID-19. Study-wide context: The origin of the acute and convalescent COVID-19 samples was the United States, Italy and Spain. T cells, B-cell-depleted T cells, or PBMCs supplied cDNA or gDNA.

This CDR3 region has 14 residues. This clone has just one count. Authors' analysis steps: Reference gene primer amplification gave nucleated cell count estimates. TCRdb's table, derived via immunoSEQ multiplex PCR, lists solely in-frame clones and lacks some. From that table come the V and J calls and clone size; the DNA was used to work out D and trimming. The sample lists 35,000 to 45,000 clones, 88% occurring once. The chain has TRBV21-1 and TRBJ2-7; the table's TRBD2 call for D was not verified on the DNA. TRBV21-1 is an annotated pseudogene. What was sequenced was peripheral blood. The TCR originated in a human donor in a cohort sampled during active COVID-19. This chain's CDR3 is CASSQGLAGVEQYF. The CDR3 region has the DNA TGTGCCAGCAGCCAGGGACTAGCGGGGGTCGAGCAGTACTTC.